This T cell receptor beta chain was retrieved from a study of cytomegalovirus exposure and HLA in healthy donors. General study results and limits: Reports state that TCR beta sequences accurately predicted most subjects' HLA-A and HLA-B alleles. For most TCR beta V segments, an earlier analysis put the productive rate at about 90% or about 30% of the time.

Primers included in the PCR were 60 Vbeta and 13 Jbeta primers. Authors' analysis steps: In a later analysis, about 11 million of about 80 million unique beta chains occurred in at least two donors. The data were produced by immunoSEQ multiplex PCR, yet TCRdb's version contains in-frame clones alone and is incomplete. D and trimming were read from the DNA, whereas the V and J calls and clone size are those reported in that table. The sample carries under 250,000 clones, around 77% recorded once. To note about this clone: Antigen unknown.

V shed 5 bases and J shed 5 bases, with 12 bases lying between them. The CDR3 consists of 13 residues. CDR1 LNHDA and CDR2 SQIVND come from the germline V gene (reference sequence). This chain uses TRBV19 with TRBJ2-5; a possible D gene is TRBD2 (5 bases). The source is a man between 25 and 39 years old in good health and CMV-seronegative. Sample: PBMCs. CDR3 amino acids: CASSVQDWETQYF. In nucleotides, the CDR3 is TGTGCCAGTAGTGTTCAGGACTGGGAGACCCAGTACTTC. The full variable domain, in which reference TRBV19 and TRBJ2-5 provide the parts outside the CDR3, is DGGITQSPKYLFRKEGQNVTLSCEQNLNHDAMYWYRQDPGQGLRLIYYSQIVNDFQKGDIAEGYSVSREKKESFPLTVTSAQKNPTAFYLCASSVQDWETQYFGPGTRLLVL.